Listed here are 14 T cell receptor beta chains from one sample, sequenced in a study of blood T cell repertoires in COVID-19. Assay used: immunoSEQ multiplex PCR; TCRdb lists only in-frame clones, some missing. The data show under 80,000 clones, more than 85% seen once. The sequenced sample was peripheral blood. These TCRs come from a man aged 70 or older with active or convalescent COVID-19.

The V gene is TRBV3-1 (or the pseudogene TRBV3-2), the J gene TRBJ2-1; D remains unclear. Trimming took 1 base from V and 6 from J, leaving 13 bases between them. CDR3 length: 15 residues. Germline CDR1 reads LGHDT; CDR2 reads YNNKEL (reference sequence). The CDR3 here is CASSQVSLPPNEQFF. CDR3 coding DNA: TGTGCCAGCAGCCAAGTTAGTCTTCCCCCCAATGAGCAGTTCTTC.

This clone was seen ten or more times. The chain uses TRBV21-1 and TRBJ1-6. TRBV21-1 is classified as a pseudogene. CDR3 length equals 14 residues. The CDR3, as DNA: TGTGCCAGCATCGCAGGACGGGGGAGTATTGCCCTCCACTTT. Its translation is CASIAGRGSIALHF.

The J gene is TRBJ2-2, the V gene TRBV18; D is undetermined. Germline-derived CDR1 and CDR2 are KGHSH and LQKENI. Trimming removed 0 bases from V and 5 bases from J, with 4 bases in between. The CDR3 spans 13 residues. In DNA form, the CDR3 reads TGTGCCAGCTCACCACCGGCTACCGGGGAGCTGTTTTTT. Its translation: CASSPPATGELFF.

The chain recombines TRBV5-6 with TRBJ1-1; D is ambiguous. The V gene lost 0 bases and the J gene lost 7 bases, with 10 bases spanning the gap. The germline gives CDR1 SGHDT, CDR2 YYEEEE. The CDR3 loop spans 13 amino acids. The CDR3 is CASSLGVGGEAFF. For the CDR3, the DNA is TGTGCCAGCAGCTTGGGTGTCGGTGGTGAAGCTTTCTTT.

In DNA form, the CDR3 reads TGTGCCAGCAGTCAGACACCGTTAAAAAATAGCAATCAGCCCCAGCATTTT. Amino acid sequence: CASSQTPLKNSNQPQHF. The chain couples TRBV2 to TRBJ1-5; D gene unclear. The CDR3 covers 17 residues. Per germline, CDR1 SNHLY and CDR2 FYNNEI. Trimming cost V 5 bases and J 0 bases, with 17 bases left between them.

The chain joins TRBV18 to TRBJ2-7, with 12 bases that match TRBD2. The CDR3 totals 12 residues. Trimming cost V 11 bases and J 7 bases; bases outside gene matches: 6. CDR1 is KGHSH and CDR2 is LQKENI in the germline V gene. The CDR3 protein is CAVSSGRGEQYF. The DNA for the CDR3 is TGTGCCGTGTCTAGCGGGAGGGGTGAGCAGTACTTC.

This chain links TRBV5-1 with TRBJ2-7, with TRBD1 as a possible D gene (6 bases). The CDR3 runs to 15 residues. From germline, CDR1 is SGHRS and CDR2 YFSETQ. V lost 3 bases, J lost 1 base, and 14 bases lay in between. The CDR3 nucleotides read TGCGCCAGCAGCTCTGGACAGACGTCTTCCTACGAGCAGTACTTC. It yields the protein CASSSGQTSSYEQYF. Full variable domain (remainder filled in from reference TRBV5-1 and TRBJ2-7): KAGVTQTPRYLIKTRGQQVTLSCSPISGHRSVSWYQQTPGQGLQFLFEYFSETQRNKGNFPGRFSGRQFSNSRSEMNVSTLELGDSALYLCASSSGQTSSYEQYFGPGTRLTVT.

The chain couples TRBV11-2 to TRBJ1-1; TRBD1 agrees at 10 bases. Losses at the gene ends were 1 base for V and 7 bases for J; bases not matched to a gene: 6. The CDR3 runs 15 residues. Germline V CDR1 and CDR2: SGHAT, FQNNGV. The CDR3 coding sequence is TGTGCCAGCAGCTTAGGCCTGACAGGGGGCTATGAAGCTTTCTTT. The encoded protein is CASSLGLTGGYEAFF.

The chain has TRBV5-1 and TRBJ1-3, with a possible D match to TRBD1 (6 bases). With 2 bases removed from V and 4 bases from J, the gap between germline ends came to 19 bases. The CDR3 is 17 amino acids. CDR1 SGHRS and CDR2 YFSETQ come from the germline V gene. The CDR3 DNA reads as TGCGCCAGCAGCTTTACAGGGCTAAAAGGTGTAGGAAACACCATATATTTT. Translation gives CASSFTGLKGVGNTIYF.

This clone was seen a handful of times. The chain employs TRBV9 and TRBJ2-7, with 9 bases lining up with TRBD1. There are 13 residues in the CDR3. V shed 4 bases and J 9 bases; nucleotides not matched to a gene: 8. CDR1 is SGDLS, CDR2 YYNGEE, per germline. CDR3 amino acids: CASSPGDRVGQYF. The DNA of the CDR3 is TGTGCCAGCAGCCCCGGGGACAGGGTTGGGCAGTACTTC.

The V gene is TRBV19, the J gene TRBJ1-1; D uncertain. CDR1 LNHDA and CDR2 SQIVND come from the germline V gene (reference sequence). The CDR3 extends over 15 amino acids. Trimming took 5 bases from V and 1 from J, leaving 14 bases between them. The CDR3 bases are TGTGCCAGTAGTCCTCCGGGGAAGGCGAACACTGAAGCTTTCTTT. As protein: CASSPPGKANTEAFF. Full variable domain (outside the CDR3, taken from reference TRBV19 and TRBJ1-1): DGGITQSPKYLFRKEGQNVTLSCEQNLNHDAMYWYRQDPGQGLRLIYYSQIVNDFQKGDIAEGYSVSREKKESFPLTVTSAQKNPTAFYLCASSPPGKANTEAFFGQGTRLTVV.

The chain combines TRBV28 with TRBJ2-7; TRBD1 matches 10 bases. Germline CDR1 MDHEN, CDR2 SYDVKM. CDR3 length: 13 amino acids. V dropped 6 bases and J dropped 7; count of bases not matched to a gene: 6. CDR3 sequence (DNA): TGTGCCAGCAGCCGGACAGGGGGAGGTGAGCAGTACTTC. It is translated as CASSRTGGGEQYF. The complete variable domain, with remaining parts taken from reference TRBV28 and TRBJ2-7, reads DVKVTQSSRYLVKRTGEKVFLECVQDMDHENMFWYRQDPGLGLRLIYFSYDVKMKEKGDIPEGYSVSREKKERFSLILESASTNQTSMYLCASSRTGGGEQYFGPGTRLTVT.

This clone was observed once. The rearrangement links TRBV7-2 to TRBJ2-5, with 8 bases fitting TRBD2. The CDR3 extends over 14 amino acids. Germline loops: CDR1 SGHTA, CDR2 FQGNSA. The ends lost 1 base at V and 5 bases at J; junction bases unmatched: 3. The DNA for the CDR3 is TGTGCCAGCAGCTTAGTTGGCGGGAGGGAGACCCAGTACTTC. Its protein product is CASSLVGGRETQYF.

The V call is TRBV27, the J call TRBJ2-7, with 8 positions matching TRBD2. Trimming took 3 bases from V and 3 from J; bases not matched to a gene: 4. The CDR3 covers 14 residues. Germline V gene lookup returns CDR1 MNHEY and CDR2 SMNVEV (reference sequence). CDR3 region: CASSFRSGSYEQYF. CDR3 nucleotides: TGTGCCAGCAGTTTTCGGAGCGGGAGCTACGAGCAGTACTTC.